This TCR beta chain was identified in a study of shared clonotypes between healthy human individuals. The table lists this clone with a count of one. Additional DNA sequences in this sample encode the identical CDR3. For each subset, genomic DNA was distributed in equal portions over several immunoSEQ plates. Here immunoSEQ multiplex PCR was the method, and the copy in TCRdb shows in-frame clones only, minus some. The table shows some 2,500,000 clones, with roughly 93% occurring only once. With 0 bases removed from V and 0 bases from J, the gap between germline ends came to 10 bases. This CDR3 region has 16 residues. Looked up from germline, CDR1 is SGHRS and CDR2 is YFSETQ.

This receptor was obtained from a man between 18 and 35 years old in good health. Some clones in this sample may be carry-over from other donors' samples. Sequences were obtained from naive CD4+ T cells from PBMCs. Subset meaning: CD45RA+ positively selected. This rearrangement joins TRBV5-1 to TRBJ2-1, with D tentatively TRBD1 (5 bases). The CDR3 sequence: CASSLVAGSSYNEQFF. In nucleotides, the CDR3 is TGCGCCAGCAGCTTGGTGGCAGGGTCCTCCTACAATGAGCAGTTCTTC.